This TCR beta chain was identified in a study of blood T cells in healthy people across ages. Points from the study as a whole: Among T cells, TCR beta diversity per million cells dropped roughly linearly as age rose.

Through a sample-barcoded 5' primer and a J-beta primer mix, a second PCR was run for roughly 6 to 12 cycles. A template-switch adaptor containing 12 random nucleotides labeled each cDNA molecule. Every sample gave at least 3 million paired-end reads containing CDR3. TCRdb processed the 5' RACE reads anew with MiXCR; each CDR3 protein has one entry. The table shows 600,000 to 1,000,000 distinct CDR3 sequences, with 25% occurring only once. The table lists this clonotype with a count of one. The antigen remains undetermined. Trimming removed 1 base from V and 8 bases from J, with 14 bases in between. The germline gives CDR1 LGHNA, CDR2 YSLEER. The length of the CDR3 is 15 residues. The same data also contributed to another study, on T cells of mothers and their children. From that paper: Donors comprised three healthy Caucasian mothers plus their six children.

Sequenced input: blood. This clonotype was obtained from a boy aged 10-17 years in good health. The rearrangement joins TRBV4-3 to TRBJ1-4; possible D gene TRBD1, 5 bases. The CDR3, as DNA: TGCGCCAGCAGCCAAGTTTACGGGGGAGGAGAAAAACTGTTTTTT. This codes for CASSQVYGGGEKLFF.